What follows is one T cell receptor beta chain and its context. The antigen remains undetermined. There are 16 residues in the CDR3. Trimming removed 5 bases at V and 5 bases at J, with 21 bases between. Germline CDR1 is SGHAT and CDR2 is FQDESV (reference sequence). The sample belongs to a study of cytomegalovirus exposure and HLA in healthy donors. PCR employed 60 Vbeta and 13 Jbeta primers. Generated by immunoSEQ multiplex PCR, the TCRdb table keeps only in-frame clones and is missing some. The sample has about 180,000 clones, 75% to 85% seen once; the top ten hold about 1.5%. Study outcomes and limitations: It was reported that TCR beta sequences correctly inferred the HLA-A and HLA-B alleles for most subjects.

The chain is built from TRBV11-1 and TRBJ2-5, with a possible D match to TRBD1 (7 bases). Material for sequencing was PBMCs. The TCR originated in a man between 18 and 29 years old in good health and CMV-seronegative. The CDR3 nucleotides read TGTGCCAGCAGCCCTAGGAGGGGGCGATCTAGGGAGACCCAGTACTTC. It is translated as CASSPRRGRSRETQYF.